A selection of T cell receptor beta chains follows, all from one sample in a study of T cell repertoires in cytomegalovirus infection. One entry per CDR3 protein results from TCRdb running MiXCR on the reads. The sample has about 920,000 distinct CDR3 sequences, roughly a third seen once. Their specific antigens are unknown. The sample consisted of cultured CD8+ T cells from PBMCs, taken from culture after CMV antigen stimulation. These receptors were collected from a human donor in good health (CMV status not recorded). Some clones in this sample may be carry-over from other donors' samples. CDR3s include the opening cysteine and the closing phenylalanine or tryptophan. The D gene is left open where the match is weak. Some rows mark clone size as missing; the rest say once, few, many or name a class of expanded clone.

j_call v_call clone_size d_call cdr3_nt cdr3_aa
TRBJ1-5 TRBV28 few - TGTGCCAGCAGTTTAATCGGGGGACTTGACAATCAGCCCCAGCATTTT CASSLIGGLDNQPQHF
TRBJ1-5 TRBV4-1 - - TGCGCCAGCAGCCAAGCCCTGGTCTCGCCCCAGCATTTT CASSQALVSPQHF
TRBJ1-1 TRBV19 - - TGTGCTGTGGCTGGGACTGAAGCTTTCTTT CAVAGTEAFF
TRBJ1-2 TRBV29-1 once - TGCAGCGCTTACGAGGGTTATCTAAACTATGGCTACACCTTC CSAYEGYLNYGYTF
TRBJ2-3 TRBV9 few TRBD2 TGTGCCAGCAGCGCCGAAGGACTAGGGATATATACGCAGTATTTT CASSAEGLGIYTQYF
TRBJ2-7 TRBV9 few - TGTGCCAGCAGCGTAGCTCCAGCAGATACCTACGAGCAGTACTTC CASSVAPADTYEQYF
TRBJ2-2 TRBV4-2 - - TGTGCCATCTTCTCCGGTGGGGCCATAAACACCGGGGAGCTGTTTTTT CAIFSGGAINTGELFF
TRBJ2-3 TRBV4-3 - TRBD2 TGCGCCAGCAACCAAAGGACTAGCGGGGGGTACACAGATACGCAGTATTTT CASNQRTSGGYTDTQYF
TRBJ1-2 TRBV7-9 - - TGTGCCAGCAGCTTCACCCTCTCGGGGGCGCAGGGCTACACCTTC CASSFTLSGAQGYTF
TRBJ1-2 TRBV6-8 - - TGTGCCAGCAGCCCAGCTCCGCTGAGCTATGGCTACACCTTC CASSPAPLSYGYTF
TRBJ2-5 TRBV7-4 - - TGTGCCAGCAGCTTTGGTAGTCAGGGGGGTCGGCAAGAGACCCAGTACTTC CASSFGSQGGRQETQYF
TRBJ2-1 TRBV6-1 - - TGTGCCAGCACCCACGGGGAAGGGGGGCCAGTTAGGGATGAGCAGTTCTTC CASTHGEGGPVRDEQFF
TRBJ1-5 TRBV7-3 - - TGTGCCAGCAGCTTAACAGGCCAGGGTCAGCCCCAGCATTTT CASSLTGQGQPQHF
TRBJ1-1 TRBV2 few - TGTGCCAGCAGTGATAGTATGGCAAGGGTACCTAACACTGAAGCTTTCTTT CASSDSMARVPNTEAFF
TRBJ2-5 TRBV7-9 few - TGTGCCAGCACTCTCTTGGGGGCGCCCGACGGGGAGACCCAGTACTTC CASTLLGAPDGETQYF
TRBJ2-2 TRBV7-6 many TRBD2 TGTGCCAGCAGCTTGCGGGGGGGCTATGTCGGGGAGCTGTTTTTT CASSLRGGYVGELFF
TRBJ1-3 TRBV28 - - TGTCCCAGCAGTTCCCCTGTCTCTGGAAACACCATATATTTT CPSSSPVSGNTIYF
TRBJ2-7 TRBV7-6 - TRBD1 TGTGCCAGCAGTCGACAGGGTGTACACGAGCAGTACTTC CASSRQGVHEQYF
TRBJ2-3 TRBV4-2 - TRBD2 TGTGCCAGCAGCCAAGAAGGGGGACTAGGACATTTT CASSQEGGLGHF
TRBJ2-1 TRBV7-9 - TRBD2 TGTGCCAGCAGCTCCACCGGGACTAGCGGGGGATCCTACAATGAGCAGTTCTTC CASSSTGTSGGSYNEQFF
TRBJ2-5 TRBV6-1 few - TGTGCCAACCCAACTCGGACCCAGTACTTC CANPTRTQYF
TRBJ1-1 TRBV19 - - TGTGCCAGTAGTCCAAGACGGTTGAACACTGAAGCTTTCTTT CASSPRRLNTEAFF
TRBJ2-5 TRBV14 once - TGTGCCAGCAGCCAAGATCCTAGCGTCCTACTAGGAGAGACCCAGTACTTC CASSQDPSVLLGETQYF
TRBJ1-2 TRBV7-8 - TRBD1 TGTGCCAGCAGCTTTCGGGGACAGGGCCCTAACTATGGCTACACCTTC CASSFRGQGPNYGYTF
TRBJ2-1 TRBV6-5 few - TGTGCCAGCACCGGACAAGCCTTATCCAACAATGAGCAGTTCTTC CASTGQALSNNEQFF
TRBJ1-2 TRBV19 - TRBD1 TGTGCTTCGAGTTGGGACAGTCCCTCATTGGGCTACACCTTC CASSWDSPSLGYTF
TRBJ2-7 TRBV14 few - TGTGCCAGCAGCCAGCAGGGAAGAAACTACGAGCAGTACTTC CASSQQGRNYEQYF
TRBJ2-2 TRBV7-6 - TRBD1 TGTGCCAGCAGCTTATGGGACAGCCGAAACACCGGGGAGCTGTTTTTT CASSLWDSRNTGELFF
TRBJ2-3 TRBV7-6 - TRBD1 TGTGCCAGCAGCTCACAGACAGGGAGTTCCCCAGATACGCAGTATTTT CASSSQTGSSPDTQYF
TRBJ1-1 TRBV6-6 few - TGTGCCAGCAGTTACTCGCCAGTAATGAACACTGAAGCTTTCTTT CASSYSPVMNTEAFF
TRBJ2-6 TRBV20-1 - - TGCAGTGCTAGAGATTATAGGCACTCTGGGGCCAACGTCCTGACTTTC CSARDYRHSGANVLTF
TRBJ2-1 TRBV12-5 - TRBD1 TGTGCTAGTGGTTTGGTAAGACAGGGCGATGAGCAGTTCTTC CASGLVRQGDEQFF
TRBJ1-2 TRBV2 few TRBD1 TGTGCCAGCAGGGACCGGGACAGGGGTCACTATGGCTACACCTTC CASRDRDRGHYGYTF